This T cell receptor beta chain was retrieved from a study of T cells after yellow fever vaccination. The CDR3 sequence is 15 residues long. V shed 8 bases and J shed 6 bases, with 20 bases lying between them. Germline V gene data show CDR1 as LNHDA and CDR2 as SQIVND (reference sequence). MiXCR, applied by TCRdb to the 5' RACE reads, yields one record per CDR3 protein. The table lists more than 300,000 distinct CDR3 sequences, around 10% of them singletons. This clonotype came up a few times. The chain employs TRBV19 and TRBJ1-5, with D perhaps TRBD1 (5 bases). This specimen consisted of CD4+ T cells sorted from PBMCs, obtained 45 days after the yellow fever booster vaccination. This receptor was identified in a young man who received the YFV17D yellow fever vaccine. The CDR3 bases are TGTGCCAGTTCTGAAAATACAGGTCTCGGTCAGCCCCAGCATTTT. Amino acids: CASSENTGLGQPQHF.